The 7 T cell receptor beta chains below all came from one sample that was sequenced in a study of radiation and T cells in renal cell carcinoma. Sequencing was performed with immunoSEQ multiplex PCR; in TCRdb, only in-frame clones are kept and a portion is missing. The table lists 5,700 or so clones, approximately 70% of them singletons. Treatment reported: treatment-naive control, cytoreductive nephrectomy. The sample was tumor tissue, taken from a patient whose treatment was nephrectomy without radiotherapy. The receptors were sampled from a human donor with renal cell carcinoma.

The gene calls are TRBV11-2 and TRBJ1-4; D possibly corresponds to TRBD1 (5 bases). The CDR3 runs to 15 residues. V lost 0 bases to trimming and J lost 8 bases, with 13 bases between them. CDR1 is SGHAT and CDR2 is FQNNGV in the germline V gene. CDR3 region: CASSLDGTRYEKLFF. The CDR3 DNA reads TGTGCCAGCAGCTTAGATGGGACCCGGTACGAAAAACTGTTTTTT. The full variable domain, completed using reference TRBV11-2 and TRBJ1-4, is EAGVAQSPRYKIIEKRQSVAFWCNPISGHATLYWYQQILGQGPKLLIQFQNNGVVDDSQLPKDRFSAERLKGVDSTLKIQPAKLEDSAVYLCASSLDGTRYEKLFFGSGTQLSVL.

V usage is TRBV4-1 and J usage is TRBJ1-4, with 8 bases fitting TRBD1. The germline V gene encodes CDR1 MGHRA and CDR2 YSYEKL. J gave up 8 bases and V 0 bases, and 8 bases lay outside the gene matches. The CDR3 runs to 16 residues. Written as DNA, the CDR3 is TGCGCCAGCAGCCAAGAAGGAACAGGGGGGGGCGAAAAACTGTTTTTT. Translation: CASSQEGTGGGEKLFF.

The chain employs TRBV14 and TRBJ1-3; D call uncertain. CDR1 and CDR2 from the germline V gene are SGHDN and FVKESK. V was clipped by 0 bases and J by 4 bases, with 4 bases between them. The CDR3 totals 13 residues. The DNA of the CDR3 is TGTGCCAGCAGCCAAGATTGGGGAAACACCATATATTTT. This encodes CASSQDWGNTIYF.

This clone was detected only a few times. The chain carries TRBV9 and TRBJ2-5; the match to TRBD2 covers 7 bases. Germline CDR1 is SGDLS and CDR2 is YYNGEE. The CDR3 spans 15 residues. The V and J ends lost 2 bases and 5 bases, in that order; junction bases with no gene match: 9. CDR3 protein: CASSVSGGSGETQYF. CDR3 sequence (DNA): TGTGCCAGCAGCGTGTCCGGCGGGAGCGGTGAGACCCAGTACTTC.

This clone was seen just once. J is TRBJ2-7 and V is TRBV29-1, with 9 bases identical to TRBD1. V trimming: 7 bases; J trimming: 9 bases; junction bases outside the gene matches: 19. Germline V gives CDR1 SQVTM, CDR2 ANQGSEA. The CDR3 contains 15 residues. The CDR3 DNA reads TGCAGCGCCTTAACCGACAGGGGGTCCCTCTATTCGCAGTACTTC. Protein: CSALTDRGSLYSQYF.

V is TRBV6-5 and J is TRBJ2-7; D may be TRBD2 (6 bases). The V gene lost 6 bases and the J gene lost 3 bases, with 18 bases spanning the gap. Germline values: CDR1 MNHEY, CDR2 SVGAGI. The CDR3 is 15 amino acids. The CDR3 loop reads CASRIGGRAVYEQYF. The CDR3 DNA reads as TGTGCCAGCAGAATAGGAGGGAGAGCAGTCTACGAGCAGTACTTC.

In this sample, this clone turned up a few times. This sequence joins TRBV28 and TRBJ1-5; D is unresolved. Germline loops: CDR1 MDHEN, CDR2 SYDVKM. The length of the CDR3 is 15 residues. The germline V and J ends were trimmed by 3 bases and 6 bases, with 15 bases remaining between them. CDR3 DNA: TGTGCCAGCAGTTTCCCCGACGGCCGTACTCAGCCCCAGCATTTT. It encodes CASSFPDGRTQPQHF.